This TCR beta chain was identified during a study of control samples from healthy donors and cancer patients (dated by TCRdb to 2018 to 2021). CDR1 is given as ENHRY and CDR2 as SYGVKD, both from the germline V gene. The CDR3 numbers 14 residues from cysteine through phenylalanine. Of the read, only the CDR3 DNA is kept; its 42 bases are in frame from base 1. The trim is 3 bases for V and 10 bases for J, with a gap of 13 bases between the germline ends. Regarding this clone: The specificity of this receptor is unknown. The input lacks base qualities; no much larger clone sits a single base away.

The receptor library was made with the immunoSEQ multiplex PCR assay. The table was pulled from immuneACCESS by TCRdb, which kept in-frame rearrangements only. Such tables lose some clones; where checked, under half of the loss comes from unresolved V genes, and the rest has no known cause. This sample gives about 92,000 clones in total; 82% of them show up just once. Clones ranked in the top ten supply around a tenth of the sample. The rearrangement joined TRBV10-3 to TRBJ1-6; the D gene cannot be named for sure. The sequenced sample was blood. The sequence was collected from a woman aged 60 to 75 in good health. The encoded CDR3 is CAISDRGRESPLHF. The DNA sequence is given as TGTGCCATCAGTGACCGCGGTAGGGAATCACCCCTCCACTTT.